The next 18 T cell receptor beta chains were all read from a single sample in a study of persistence of HIV-infected CD4 T cells. Sequencing used immunoSEQ version 4 in survey mode. Clones were sequenced by immunoSEQ multiplex PCR, and TCRdb holds only the in-frame ones, with some missing. This table has 25,000 to 30,000 clones, roughly 75% appearing once. Their antigens are not known. The stimulus was lysate of CMV-infected fibroblasts, around 11 ug/mL. CD40L/CD69 double-negative CD45RO-high memory CD4+ T cells were collected. The source material was CD4+ T cells sorted from PBMCs after approximately 20-hour stimulation, sampled from a patient who received antiretroviral therapy. The receptors derive from an adult woman with HIV who was CMV-seropositive.

The chain employs TRBV5-1 and TRBJ1-2; 8 bases match TRBD1. The CDR3 consists of 18 residues. Trimming removed 5 bases from V and 2 bases from J; junction bases left unmatched: 17. Germline CDR1 SGHRS, CDR2 YFSETQ. The CDR3 reads CASSYTAGGLTTNYGYTF. CDR3 coding DNA: TGCGCCAGCAGTTATACCGCAGGGGGCCTAACTACCAACTATGGCTACACCTTC.

The V call is TRBV7-2, the J call TRBJ2-6, with D tentatively TRBD1 (6 bases). Germline CDR1 SGHTA, CDR2 FQGNSA. Trimming cost V 4 bases and J 2 bases, with 6 bases left between them. The CDR3 length is 14 residues. The CDR3 DNA reads TGTGCCAGCAGCTCAGGGGCTGGGGCCAACGTCCTGACTTTC. This encodes CASSSGAGANVLTF.

The chain recombines TRBV30 with TRBJ1-6, with TRBD1 as a possible D gene (5 bases). CDR3 size: 13 residues. Germline CDR1 is GTSNPN and CDR2 is SVGIG (reference sequence). Deletions cut 0 bases from V and 8 bases from J, with 8 bases between. CDR3 DNA: TGTGCCTGGAGTGTACAAGGGGATTCACCCCTCCACTTT. The encoded protein is CAWSVQGDSPLHF.

The rearrangement uses TRBV5-1 and TRBJ1-1; no clear D gene. The CDR3 is made up of 13 amino acids. V was shortened by 3 bases and J by 3 bases, with 9 bases between the two germline ends. The V gene's germline CDR1 is SGHRS and CDR2 YFSETQ. The CDR3 DNA follows: TGCGCCAGCAGCTGGTCCCGGGACACTGAAGCTTTCTTT. It is translated as CASSWSRDTEAFF.

This chain uses TRBV6-1 with TRBJ1-1; D unresolved. The V end was cut by 2 bases, the J end by 4 bases, with 8 bases between. The germline V gene has CDR1 MNHNS and CDR2 SASEGT. The CDR3 has 13 amino acids. CDR3: CASSENWGTEAFF. Written as DNA, the CDR3 is TGTGCCAGCAGTGAAAACTGGGGCACTGAAGCTTTCTTT.

The chain employs TRBV5-1 and TRBJ2-7; D gene unclear. Germline-derived CDR1 and CDR2 are SGHRS and YFSETQ. Between the trimmed V and J ends, which lost 1 base and 6 bases, there was a span of 11 bases. This CDR3 has 13 residues. In DNA form, the CDR3 reads TGCGCCAGCAGCTTGACCTGGGGTTCCGAGCAGTACGTC. It codes for CASSLTWGSEQYV.

The chain is built from TRBV30 and TRBJ1-6; D is uncertain. The V and J ends lost 3 bases and 0 bases respectively, with 12 bases between them. The CDR3 runs 16 residues. Germline CDR1 is GTSNPN and CDR2 is SVGIG (reference sequence). CDR3 protein: CAWSLGGSSYNSPLHF. The DNA of the CDR3 is TGTGCCTGGAGCCTAGGAGGCAGCTCCTATAATTCACCCCTCCACTTT.

V and J are TRBV10-3 and TRBJ1-2, with D unresolved. V was cut by 3 bases and J by 6 bases, with 14 bases left in between. The CDR3 spans 14 residues. Germline assignment: CDR1 ENHRY and CDR2 SYGVKD. CDR3 DNA sequence: TGTGCCATCAGTGAAATCACTGTAGTGGATGGCTACACCTTC. Its translation is CAISEITVVDGYTF.

The V gene is TRBV10-1, the J gene TRBJ2-7; D unresolved. Germline CDR1 WNHNN, CDR2 SYGVQD (reference sequence). Between the trimmed V and J ends, which lost 0 bases and 4 bases, there was a span of 13 bases. The CDR3 sequence is 15 residues long. DNA for the CDR3: TGCGCCAGCAGTGAGTCACGGAACGGTCGGTACGAGCAGTACTTC. Its protein is CASSESRNGRYEQYF.

The chain uses TRBV27 and TRBJ2-2; perhaps TRBD2 as D (7 bases). Germline V CDR1 and CDR2: MNHEY, SMNVEV (reference sequence). Trimming cost V 6 bases and J 5 bases, with 22 bases left between them. This CDR3 contains 17 residues. CDR3 in DNA: TGTGCCAGCAGCCTCCTGGGGGGCCCCGGGGGGACCGGGGAGCTGTTTTTT. Translation: CASSLLGGPGGTGELFF.

This chain connects TRBV5-1 to TRBJ2-5; the D gene could be TRBD1 or TRBD2 (5 bases each). The CDR3 has 17 amino acids. The V gene's germline CDR1 is SGHRS and CDR2 YFSETQ. The germline V and J ends were trimmed by 0 bases and 5 bases, with 20 bases remaining between them. The CDR3, as DNA: TGCGCCAGCAGCTTGGCCGGCGGGCGTCTGGGGCGGGAGACCCAGTACTTC. Translated, it gives CASSLAGGRLGRETQYF. The complete variable domain, with remaining parts taken from reference TRBV5-1 and TRBJ2-5, reads KAGVTQTPRYLIKTRGQQVTLSCSPISGHRSVSWYQQTPGQGLQFLFEYFSETQRNKGNFPGRFSGRQFSNSRSEMNVSTLELGDSALYLCASSLAGGRLGRETQYFGPGTRLLVL.

This clone has a single count. This chain joins TRBV5-1 and TRBJ2-3, with TRBD1 matching over 9 bases. Trimming removed 0 bases from V and 2 bases from J; junction bases left unmatched: 4. The CDR3 is made up of 16 amino acids. Germline values: CDR1 SGHRS, CDR2 YFSETQ. The CDR3 DNA sequence: TGCGCCAGCAGCTTGGCCCGGGACAGGGCCACAGATACGCAGTATTTT. Translated, it gives CASSLARDRATDTQYF.

The V and J genes are TRBV19 and TRBJ2-2; D is uncertain. The germline V gene has CDR1 LNHDA and CDR2 SQIVND (reference sequence). V was pared by 3 bases and J by 8 bases, with 10 bases between. There are 13 residues in the CDR3. The CDR3 region has the DNA TGTGCCAGTAGTATTGGGCCAGGAGGGGAGCTGTTTTTT. This sequence encodes CASSIGPGGELFF.

CDR3 DNA: TGTGCCAGCAGCTTACTCAATGGGTGGAAAACTGAAGCTTTCTTT. Translated: CASSLLNGWKTEAFF. The rearrangement links TRBV5-5 to TRBJ1-1; D not certain. The germline gives CDR1 SGHKS, CDR2 YYEKEE (reference sequence). The CDR3 spans 15 residues. The V end lost 2 bases, the J end lost 5 bases, and 16 bases lay between the germline ends.

This clone is labeled as medium-sized. The chain joins TRBV5-4 to TRBJ1-2; a possible D gene is TRBD1 (6 bases). Per germline, CDR1 SGHNT and CDR2 YYREEE (reference sequence). The CDR3 runs 13 residues. The V end was cut by 2 bases, the J end by 5 bases, with 10 bases between. The CDR3 coding sequence is TGTGCCAGCAGCTTAAGGACAGAATATGGCTACACCTTC. Translated, it gives CASSLRTEYGYTF.

The chain joins TRBV5-1 to TRBJ2-1; a weak D match, TRBD2 (7 bases). The V end lost 0 bases, the J end lost 6 bases, and 16 bases lay between the germline ends. The CDR3 extends over 16 amino acids. Looked up from germline, CDR1 is SGHRS and CDR2 is YFSETQ. CDR3 DNA sequence: TGCGCCAGCAGCTTGGTAACGGGGGGCCCCGGCAATGAGCAGTTCTTC. The encoded protein is CASSLVTGGPGNEQFF.

The V gene is TRBV5-1, the J gene TRBJ1-2; D is ambiguous. The CDR3 totals 15 residues. The ends were cut back, 2 bases at V and 1 base at J, with 12 bases in the middle. CDR1 is SGHRS, CDR2 YFSETQ, per germline. CDR3: CASSLRGGINYGYTF. As DNA, the CDR3 is TGCGCCAGCAGCTTACGGGGAGGGATTAACTATGGCTACACCTTC.

V and J are TRBV7-3 and TRBJ2-2; D remains unclear. Trimming pared 1 base from V and 1 base from J, leaving 7 bases between. There are 15 residues in the CDR3. In germline, CDR1 is SGHTA, CDR2 FQGTGA. DNA for the CDR3: TGTGCCAGCAGCTTAAAGGGTCAGAACACCGGGGAGCTGTTTTTT. Protein: CASSLKGQNTGELFF. The full variable domain, with the rest looked up from reference TRBV7-3 and TRBJ2-2, is GAGVSQTPSNKVTEKGKYVELRCDPISGHTALYWYRQSLGQGPEFLIYFQGTGAADDSGLPNDRFFAVRPEGSVSTLKIQRTERGDSAVYLCASSLKGQNTGELFFGEGSRLTVL.